The next 14 T cell receptor beta chains were all read from a single sample in a study of cytomegalovirus exposure and HLA in healthy donors. Using immunoSEQ multiplex PCR, the repertoire was profiled, and TCRdb retains in-frame clones only, with some absent. The table has around 250,000 clones, 90% seen once. The sequenced sample consisted of PBMCs. These receptors were taken from a woman under 30 in good health and CMV-seronegative.

The chain carries TRBV18 and TRBJ1-1; D gene unclear. CDR3 size: 16 residues. Trimming removed 2 bases from V and 0 bases from J, with 13 bases in between. Germline CDR1 is KGHSH and CDR2 is LQKENI. CDR3 in amino acids: CASSPSPPGMNTEAFF. The CDR3 nucleotides are TGTGCCAGCTCACCATCGCCGCCAGGTATGAACACTGAAGCTTTCTTT.

The rearrangement uses TRBV30 and TRBJ2-2; TRBD1 is a possible D gene (5 bases). Germline loops: CDR1 GTSNPN, CDR2 SVGIG (reference sequence). The ends were cut back, 2 bases at V and 6 bases at J, with 10 bases in the middle. CDR3 size: 13 residues. In DNA form, the CDR3 reads TGTGCCTGGAGTCCTCAGGGTGCCGGGGAGCTGTTTTTT. Its protein product is CAWSPQGAGELFF.

The chain joins TRBV18 to TRBJ1-1, with a weak D call TRBD1 (5 bases). V was cut by 4 bases and J by 1 base, with 13 bases left in between. The CDR3 length is 15 residues. The germline V gene encodes CDR1 KGHSH and CDR2 LQKENI. CDR3 in amino acids: CASSLQDIKNTEAFF. The CDR3 coding sequence is TGTGCCAGCTCACTCCAGGACATAAAGAACACTGAAGCTTTCTTT.

The rearrangement links TRBV28 to TRBJ2-5, with D maybe TRBD2 (6 bases). The length of the CDR3 is 14 residues. Germline CDR1 reads MDHEN; CDR2 reads SYDVKM. V was clipped by 5 bases and J by 3 bases, with 13 bases between them. The CDR3 sequence: CASSVLGRKETQYF. The CDR3 DNA reads TGTGCCAGCAGTGTCTTAGGGAGGAAAGAGACCCAGTACTTC.

This chain connects TRBV18 to TRBJ2-7; 12 bases line up with TRBD2. Germline-derived CDR1 and CDR2 are KGHSH and LQKENI. CDR3 length: 15 amino acids. Germline trimming cut 5 bases from V and 6 bases from J; bases unmatched to any gene: 8. The CDR3 DNA reads TGTGCCAGCTCATCTCTAGCGGGGGGGAGCGGCGAGCAGTACTTC. It translates to CASSSLAGGSGEQYF.

The chain links TRBV4-3 to TRBJ1-6, with a tentative D call TRBD1 (5 bases). Germline V gives CDR1 LGHNA, CDR2 YSLEER. This CDR3 is built from 13 residues. Trimming took 2 bases from V and 13 from J, leaving 12 bases between them. The CDR3 region is CASSQSGGGPLHF. The DNA of the CDR3 is TGCGCCAGCAGCCAAAGCGGGGGGGGGCCCCTCCACTTT.

The chain is built from TRBV10-3 and TRBJ1-2; the D gene is possibly TRBD1 (5 bases). V was clipped by 8 bases and J by 3 bases, with 16 bases between them. The CDR3 consists of 14 residues. Germline V CDR1 and CDR2: ENHRY, SYGVKD. In DNA form, the CDR3 reads TGTGCCATCGGGCTTCAAATAGGGGACTATGGCTACACCTTC. Translated, it gives CAIGLQIGDYGYTF.

This chain connects TRBV6-5 to TRBJ2-2; unclear D gene. This CDR3 is built from 13 residues. Germline V CDR1 and CDR2: MNHEY, SVGAGI. V lost 5 bases, J lost 5 bases, and 9 bases lay in between. The CDR3 spells CASSPTETGELFF. The DNA for the CDR3 is TGTGCCAGCAGTCCCACAGAGACCGGGGAGCTGTTTTTT.

This rearrangement joins TRBV5-1 to TRBJ2-7; 9 positions agree with TRBD1. CDR1 SGHRS and CDR2 YFSETQ come from the germline V gene. With 2 bases clipped from V and 4 bases from J, the junction kept 4 bases outside the gene matches. The CDR3 consists of 14 residues. CDR3 amino acids: CASSLDGTGYEQYF. The CDR3 DNA follows: TGCGCCAGCAGCTTAGACGGGACAGGGTACGAGCAGTACTTC.

This chain links TRBV20-1 with TRBJ2-1; D unclear. Germline V gene lookup returns CDR1 DFQATT and CDR2 SNEGSKA (reference sequence). V was pared by 6 bases and J by 5 bases, with 8 bases between. This CDR3 contains 11 residues. CDR3 DNA: TGCAGTGCGTGGGCCCACAATGAGCAGTTCTTC. Translated, it gives CSAWAHNEQFF.

Turning to this clone: Other DNA variants within this sample encode the same CDR3. The genes are TRBV5-1 and TRBJ2-2, with a tentative D call TRBD2 (5 bases). Germline CDR1 is SGHRS and CDR2 is YFSETQ. This CDR3 has 14 amino acids. The V and J ends lost 5 bases and 0 bases respectively, with 8 bases between them. The CDR3 spells CASREGANTGELFF. The CDR3 DNA sequence: TGCGCCAGCAGAGAGGGCGCGAACACCGGGGAGCTGTTTTTT.

The chain uses TRBV25-1 and TRBJ2-7; 7 nucleotides line up with TRBD1. J was trimmed by 5 bases and V by 6 bases; bases with no gene match: 7. The CDR3 runs 13 residues. Germline values: CDR1 MGHDK, CDR2 SYGVNS. CDR3 coding DNA: TGTGCCAGCAGATTGACAGGGTACGACGAGCAGTACTTC. It specifies CASRLTGYDEQYF.

V and J are TRBV28 and TRBJ2-3, with TRBD2 matching over 10 bases. The CDR3 runs 19 residues. Germline V gene lookup returns CDR1 MDHEN and CDR2 SYDVKM. Germline trimming cut 5 bases from V and 3 bases from J; bases unmatched to any gene: 17. In DNA form, the CDR3 reads TGTGCCAGCAGTCCTCGTGGGCTAGCGGGGGCCCCAGAAACAGATACGCAGTATTTT. Translation: CASSPRGLAGAPETDTQYF.

V and J are TRBV18 and TRBJ1-5, with 7 bases lining up with TRBD1. Germline V gene sequence: CDR1 KGHSH, CDR2 LQKENI. Losses at the gene ends were 4 bases for V and 6 bases for J; bases not matched to a gene: 3. The CDR3 loop spans 13 amino acids. CDR3 nucleotides: TGTGCCAGCTCACGAGGGGACAGTCAGCCCCAGCATTTT. This encodes CASSRGDSQPQHF.